Below, one T cell receptor beta chain is given with its context. This CDR3 is built from 16 residues. Germline lookup yields CDR1 SNHLY and CDR2 FYNNEI. The V gene end was trimmed by 4 bases and the J gene end by 3 bases; junction bases not matched to a gene: 7. Only in-frame clones appear in the TCRdb table, and some are missing; sequencing was by immunoSEQ multiplex PCR. Of around 59,000 clones in the sample, around 93% were seen once. This sample stems from a study of T cell changes during pregnancy in multiple sclerosis. V gene TRBV2 combines with J gene TRBJ1-5; 9 bases fit TRBD1. The sequences come from CD8+ T cells from peripheral blood mononuclear cells, collected in the second trimester of pregnancy. This TCR was recovered from a female donor with multiple sclerosis, enrolled in a pregnancy study. CDR3 nucleotides: TGTGCCAGCAGTGCGTCCCGGGACAGGGCCAATCAGCCCCAGCATTTT. This translates into CASSASRDRANQPQHF.